This T cell receptor (beta chain) derives from a study of cytomegalovirus exposure and HLA in healthy donors. The germline CDR1 and CDR2 sequences are SGHRS and YFSETQ. This CDR3 region has 16 residues. V lost 0 bases and J lost 2, with 14 bases in between. As concerns this clone: The target antigen is unknown.

Nominal health characterized the donors when sampled, though unrecorded immune exposures were likely. Study-level findings and limits: Among CMV-associated TCR beta chains, most appeared HLA-restricted in a later analysis.

The primer mix had 60 Vbeta and 13 Jbeta primers. Assay used: immunoSEQ multiplex PCR; TCRdb lists only in-frame clones, some missing. This table holds 110,000 or so clones, 70% to 85% found once. The chain recombines TRBV5-1 with TRBJ1-2; the D gene is possibly TRBD1 (6 bases). Sequencing was performed on PBMCs. The source is a woman under 30 in good health and CMV-seronegative. For the CDR3, the DNA is TGCGCCAGCAGCTTGGCGTCCCAGGACAGAAACTATGGCTACACCTTC. Encoded protein: CASSLASQDRNYGYTF.